The T cell receptor beta chain described here comes from a study of PD-1 blockade in classical Hodgkin lymphoma. There was relapse after autologous stem cell transplantation in every patient, and there was variation in brentuximab vedotin exposure. Sequencing was performed with immunoSEQ multiplex PCR; in TCRdb, only in-frame clones are kept and a portion is missing. This table has tens of thousands of clones, approximately 82% appearing once. This clone was counted only a few times. What it binds is unknown. Study observations and caveats: Initiation of nivolumab under 1 year after ASCT led to exclusion of patients.

The trim removed 2 bases at V and 11 bases at J, leaving 10 bases unmatched. The CDR3 contains 15 residues. The germline CDR1 and CDR2 sequences are SGDLS and YYNGEE. This receptor was identified in a human donor with classical Hodgkin lymphoma. The rearrangement uses TRBV9 and TRBJ1-6; 7 bases line up with TRBD1. The sequencing used peripheral blood mononuclear cells (PBMCs), collected before the second cycle of nivolumab. The CDR3 reads CASSVRDSDGAPLHF. As DNA, the CDR3 is TGTGCCAGCAGCGTTCGGGACAGCGACGGTGCACCCCTCCACTTT.